This TCR beta chain was sequenced in a study of blood T cell repertoires in COVID-19. As for the study in general: Sites in the United States, Italy and Spain provided acute and convalescent COVID-19 samples.

Sequencing used immunoSEQ multiplex PCR; TCRdb keeps in-frame clones, though not all of them. The data contain hundreds of thousands of clones, around 84% of them singletons. The participants were between roughly 18 and 90 years old and came from under 25 US areas. Participant-reported clinical history was the basis for cohort assignment. V was cut by 2 bases and J by 4 bases, with 12 bases left in between. The CDR3 has 14 amino acids. Germline V gene data show CDR1 as SGHRS and CDR2 as YFSETQ. The V call is TRBV5-1, the J call TRBJ1-2; a weak D match, TRBD1 (6 bases). The receptor was derived from a man aged 30 to 45 with acute COVID-19. The sequenced sample was PBMCs or T cells enriched from blood (not recorded which). The CDR3 DNA sequence: TGCGCCAGCAGCTTAACGGACAGCTTCTATGGCTACACCTTC. Translated, it gives CASSLTDSFYGYTF.